A single sample is the source of the 23 T cell receptor beta chains below, sequenced in a study of fetal regulatory T cell absence and autoimmunity. The table came from immunoSEQ multiplex PCR; TCRdb's copy has only in-frame clones and leaves some out. The sample holds about 95,000 clones, 72% seen once. The sequenced sample was pancreas tissue. These receptors were obtained from a male donor with IPEX syndrome.

The J gene is TRBJ2-3, the V gene TRBV11-2; the match to TRBD2 covers 12 bases. The CDR3 length is 15 residues. CDR1 and CDR2 from the germline V gene are SGHAT and FQNNGV. The trim removed 4 bases at V and 4 bases at J, leaving 3 bases unmatched. CDR3 nucleotides: TGTGCCAGCAGCTCCGCTAGCGGGGGGGCAGATACGCAGTATTTT. Protein sequence: CASSSASGGADTQYF.

The chain uses TRBV30 and TRBJ1-2, with 7 bases identical to TRBD1. The CDR3 contains 11 residues. The germline gives CDR1 GTSNPN, CDR2 SVGIG (reference sequence). V shed 8 bases and J 8 bases; nucleotides not matched to a gene: 8. The CDR3: CARDREEGYTF. In nucleotides, the CDR3 is TGTGCCCGCGACAGGGAGGAAGGCTACACCTTC.

The chain is built from TRBV29-1 and TRBJ1-1, with 10 bases lining up with TRBD1. This CDR3 has 15 amino acids. Germline CDR1 is SQVTM and CDR2 is ANQGSEA. The trim removed 3 bases at V and 1 base at J, leaving 5 bases unmatched. CDR3: CSVEADRGQNTEAFF. The CDR3 DNA reads as TGCAGCGTTGAGGCCGACAGGGGGCAGAACACTGAAGCTTTCTTT.

Remarks on this clone: This sample includes further DNA sequences coding for the same CDR3. The V call is TRBV20-1, the J call TRBJ2-3, with no clear D. The V gene lost 6 bases and the J gene lost 0 bases, with 4 bases spanning the gap. Germline V gene sequence: CDR1 DFQATT, CDR2 SNEGSKA (reference sequence). The CDR3 is made up of 11 amino acids. CDR3 residues: CSATSTDTQYF. The CDR3 DNA sequence: TGCAGTGCGACTAGCACAGATACGCAGTATTTT.

This sequence joins TRBV4-2 and TRBJ2-1; TRBD2 might be the D (6 bases). This CDR3 region has 14 residues. V was cut by 1 base and J by 2 bases, with 6 bases left in between. Germline CDR1 LGHNA, CDR2 YNFKEQ. The CDR3 DNA sequence: TGTGCCAGCAGCCAAGGCGGGGCCTACAATGAGCAGTTCTTC. Its translation: CASSQGGAYNEQFF.

V is TRBV5-4 and J is TRBJ2-5; TRBD2 agrees at 7 bases. CDR1 and CDR2 from the germline V gene are SGHNT and YYREEE (reference sequence). The CDR3 runs to 14 residues. The V and J ends lost 1 base and 4 bases, in that order; junction bases with no gene match: 4. In nucleotides, the CDR3 is TGTGCCAGCAGCTTGATGTCGGGGGGAGAGACCCAGTACTTC. This gives the protein CASSLMSGGETQYF. Full variable domain (missing parts from reference TRBV5-4 and TRBJ2-5): ETGVTQSPTHLIKTRGQQVTLRCSSQSGHNTVSWYQQALGQGPQFIFQYYREEENGRGNFPPRFSGLQFPNYSSELNVNALELDDSALYLCASSLMSGGETQYFGPGTRLLVL.

This rearrangement joins TRBV5-1 to TRBJ2-5; 9 bases agree with TRBD2. The length of the CDR3 is 14 residues. Germline V CDR1 and CDR2: SGHRS, YFSETQ. The ends lost 0 bases at V and 6 bases at J; junction bases unmatched: 3. CDR3 loop: CASSLVSGSKTQYF. The CDR3 DNA is TGCGCCAGCAGCTTGGTTAGCGGGAGTAAGACCCAGTACTTC.

This chain links TRBV4-3 with TRBJ2-7; no definite D call. Germline CDR1 and CDR2: LGHNA and YSLEER. V shed 0 bases and J shed 2 bases, with 11 bases lying between them. The CDR3 sequence is 15 residues long. CDR3 nucleotides: TGCGCCAGCAGCCAAGATTTTCCACGGACCTACGAGCAGTACTTC. Encoded protein: CASSQDFPRTYEQYF.

This chain joins TRBV9 and TRBJ2-7; 8 bases fit TRBD2. Germline V gene data show CDR1 as SGDLS and CDR2 as YYNGEE. V shed 2 bases, J shed 5 bases, and the junction held 3 bases outside the gene matches. There are 13 residues in the CDR3. Here the CDR3 reads CASSVSGSHEQYF. The CDR3 DNA reads as TGTGCCAGCAGCGTGAGCGGGAGCCACGAGCAGTACTTC.

The chain combines TRBV5-1 with TRBJ1-1; D gene unclear. This CDR3 has 14 residues. V was shortened by 0 bases and J by 4 bases, with 10 bases between the two germline ends. Per germline, CDR1 SGHRS and CDR2 YFSETQ. The CDR3, as DNA: TGCGCCAGCAGCTTGGATACACCCGTCACTGAAGCTTTCTTT. Translating gives CASSLDTPVTEAFF.

This clone has a handful of counts. DNA of the CDR3: TGTGCCAGCAGGAGTGGGACGGCAACTAATGAAAAACTGTTTTTT. It translates to CASRSGTATNEKLFF. The chain employs TRBV2 and TRBJ1-4, with a tentative D call TRBD1 (5 bases). Trimming took 6 bases from V and 0 from J, leaving 11 bases between them. CDR1 SNHLY and CDR2 FYNNEI come from the germline V gene. The CDR3 covers 15 residues.

The V call is TRBV6-5, the J call TRBJ2-1; possibly TRBD1 or TRBD2 for D (6 bases each). The CDR3 is 15 amino acids. Trimming pared 6 bases from V and 8 bases from J, leaving 20 bases between. Germline V gene data show CDR1 as MNHEY and CDR2 as SVGAGI. CDR3 nucleotides: TGTGCCAGCAGCCTCGACCTAGCGCACAGGGATGAGCAGTTCTTC. The encoded protein is CASSLDLAHRDEQFF.

V usage is TRBV5-6 and J usage is TRBJ2-3; D is unclear. Germline V gene data show CDR1 as SGHDT and CDR2 as YYEEEE. Trimming stripped 0 bases from V and 3 bases from J, with 5 bases between. This CDR3 region has 13 residues. The CDR3 reads CASSLEWTDTQYF. The CDR3 DNA is TGTGCCAGCAGCTTGGAATGGACAGATACGCAGTATTTT.

The table lists this clone with a count of one. V gene TRBV5-8 combines with J gene TRBJ2-5; 11 nucleotides line up with TRBD2. CDR1 and CDR2 (germline): SGHTS, YDEGEE. After removal of 2 bases from V and 5 bases from J, the junction contained 8 bases not matched to a gene. CDR3 length equals 16 residues. The CDR3: CASSFGLAGSVETQYF. Here the CDR3 DNA reads TGTGCCAGCAGCTTCGGACTAGCGGGCTCCGTGGAGACCCAGTACTTC.

V usage is TRBV5-1 and J usage is TRBJ2-1; D is possibly TRBD2 (5 bases). Trimming stripped 0 bases from V and 5 bases from J, with 12 bases between. This CDR3 region has 15 residues. Per the germline V gene, CDR1 is SGHRS and CDR2 is YFSETQ. CDR3 amino acids: CASSLGGPLNNEQFF. As DNA, the CDR3 is TGCGCCAGCAGCTTGGGCGGGCCCCTTAACAATGAGCAGTTCTTC. The complete variable domain, with remaining parts taken from reference TRBV5-1 and TRBJ2-1, reads KAGVTQTPRYLIKTRGQQVTLSCSPISGHRSVSWYQQTPGQGLQFLFEYFSETQRNKGNFPGRFSGRQFSNSRSEMNVSTLELGDSALYLCASSLGGPLNNEQFFGPGTRLTVL.

Regarding this clone: The junction differs from germline at one of its ends, possibly a read error. Other DNA sequences in the sample encode the same CDR3. CDR3 nucleotides: TGCGCCAGCAGTAGAGCCGGGACAGGGGCCCCTTACTTC. It codes for CASSRAGTGAPYF. The V and J genes are TRBV5-1 and TRBJ1-2; 10 bases agree with TRBD1. CDR1 and CDR2 (germline): SGHRS, YFSETQ. This CDR3 contains 13 residues.

The V call is TRBV2, the J call TRBJ2-5; 15 bases agree with TRBD2. The CDR3 contains 17 residues. With 10 bases clipped from V and 1 base from J, the junction kept 10 bases outside the gene matches. The germline V gene has CDR1 SNHLY and CDR2 FYNNEI. CDR3 bases: TGTGCCAACCTCGGACTAGCGGGAGGGGGGAGCCAAGAGACCCAGTACTTC. Residues: CANLGLAGGGSQETQYF.

The chain has TRBV15 and TRBJ2-3; TRBD2 matches at 11 bases. Germline V gene data show CDR1 as LNHNV and CDR2 as YYDKDF (reference sequence). The V segment lost 5 bases and the J segment 6 bases; nucleotides outside the gene matches: 13. This CDR3 has 17 amino acids. The CDR3 is CATSLELAGGPGDTQYF. CDR3 coding DNA: TGTGCCACCAGCCTAGAGCTAGCGGGGGGCCCCGGGGATACGCAGTATTTT.

The V call is TRBV4-3, the J call TRBJ1-4; tentative D call: TRBD1 (5 bases). Trimming removed 0 bases from V and 8 bases from J, with 16 bases in between. CDR1 is LGHNA and CDR2 is YSLEER in the germline V gene. This CDR3 is built from 16 residues. The CDR3 is CASSQDPTGAREKLFF. CDR3 bases: TGCGCCAGCAGCCAAGACCCTACTGGGGCTCGGGAAAAACTGTTTTTT.

The J gene is TRBJ2-2, the V gene TRBV4-3; 8 bases are a match to TRBD2. Per the germline V gene, CDR1 is LGHNA and CDR2 is YSLEER. This CDR3 region has 15 residues. V gave up 4 bases and J gave up 4 bases; unmatched junction bases: 5. The CDR3 sequence is CASSPKAGGTGELFF. In nucleotides, the CDR3 is TGCGCCAGCAGCCCCAAGGCGGGAGGCACCGGGGAGCTGTTTTTT.

The chain is built from TRBV7-2 and TRBJ2-1; D not certain. The germline V gene has CDR1 SGHTA and CDR2 FQGNSA. This CDR3 is built from 12 residues. The ends were cut back, 5 bases at V and 6 bases at J, with 8 bases in the middle. The CDR3 reads CASSPVANEQFF. CDR3 nucleotides: TGTGCCAGCAGCCCCGTAGCCAATGAGCAGTTCTTC.

J is TRBJ2-1 and V is TRBV6-5, with D uncertain. The germline CDR1 and CDR2 sequences are MNHEY and SVGAGI. The CDR3 runs to 13 residues. Trimming left V 2 bases short and J 0 bases short, with 2 bases between. CDR3 sequence (DNA): TGTGCCAGCAGTTACAACTCCTACAATGAGCAGTTCTTC. Its protein product is CASSYNSYNEQFF.

The rearrangement joins TRBV7-8 to TRBJ2-1; 14 nucleotides line up with TRBD2. After removal of 5 bases from V and 10 bases from J, the junction contained 13 bases not matched to a gene. The CDR3 spans 17 residues. Germline assignment: CDR1 SGHVS and CDR2 FQNEAQ. The CDR3, as DNA: TGTGCCAGCAGCCCCCTGACTAGCGGGGGGGTAATTGGGGAGCAGTTCTTC. This translates into CASSPLTSGGVIGEQFF. The entire variable domain, with the rest obtained from reference TRBV7-8 and TRBJ2-1, is as follows: GAGVSQSPRYKVAKRGQDVALRCDPISGHVSLFWYQQALGQGPEFLTYFQNEAQLDKSGLPSDRFFAERPEGSVSTLKIQRTQQEDSAVYLCASSPLTSGGVIGEQFFGPGTRLTVL.